This T cell receptor (beta chain) was obtained from a study of CD8 T cells in ankylosing spondylitis. Whole-study results and caveats: Typical of ankylosing spondylitis blood, it appeared, was a TCR beta motif of eight highly homologous variants. Reportedly, disease-linked clones are significantly enriched in ankylosing spondylitis patients' matched synovial fluid.

In TCRdb, the 5' RACE reads were re-called with MiXCR into one record per CDR3 protein. The sample shows approximately 140,000 distinct CDR3 sequences, 17% of them seen only once. With respect to this clonotype: Antigen: not known.

CDR1 and CDR2 (germline): SQVTM, ANQGSEA. V shed 7 bases and J shed 6 bases, with 12 bases lying between them. This CDR3 comprises 11 residues. V usage is TRBV29-1 and J usage is TRBJ1-2; D is unclear. The sample comprised blood, either unsorted or a sorted T cell fraction (not recorded which). The clonotype comes from a male donor with ankylosing spondylitis. The CDR3 sequence: CSGGEGNGYTF. In DNA, the CDR3 is TGCAGCGGCGGAGAGGGAAATGGCTACACCTTC.